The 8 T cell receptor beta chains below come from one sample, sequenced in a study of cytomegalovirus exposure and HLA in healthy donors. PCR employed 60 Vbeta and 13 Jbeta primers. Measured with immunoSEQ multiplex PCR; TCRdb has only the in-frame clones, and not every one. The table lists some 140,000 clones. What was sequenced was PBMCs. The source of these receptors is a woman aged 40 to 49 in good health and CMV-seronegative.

As DNA, the CDR3 is TGTGCCAGCAGCTTGGCCGCAGGGAACTACAATGAGCAGTTCTTC. This translates into CASSLAAGNYNEQFF. The gene calls are TRBV5-6 and TRBJ2-1, with a possible D match to TRBD1 (5 bases). Germline V CDR1 and CDR2: SGHDT, YYEEEE. This CDR3 contains 15 residues. V gave up 0 bases and J gave up 3 bases, with 10 bases separating them.

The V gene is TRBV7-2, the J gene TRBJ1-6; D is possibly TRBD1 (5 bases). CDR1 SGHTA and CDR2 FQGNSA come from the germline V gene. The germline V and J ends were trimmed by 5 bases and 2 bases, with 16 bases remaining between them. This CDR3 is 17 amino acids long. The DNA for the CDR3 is TGTGCCAGCAGCATCTCTTGGACCAGGGCCTATAATTCACCCCTCCACTTT. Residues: CASSISWTRAYNSPLHF.

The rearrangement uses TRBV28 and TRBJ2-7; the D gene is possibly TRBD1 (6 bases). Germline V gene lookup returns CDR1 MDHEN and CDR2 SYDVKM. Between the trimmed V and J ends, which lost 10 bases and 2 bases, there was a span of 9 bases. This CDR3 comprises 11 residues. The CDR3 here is CATSGAYEQYV. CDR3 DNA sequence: TGTGCCACTTCAGGGGCCTACGAGCAGTACGTC.

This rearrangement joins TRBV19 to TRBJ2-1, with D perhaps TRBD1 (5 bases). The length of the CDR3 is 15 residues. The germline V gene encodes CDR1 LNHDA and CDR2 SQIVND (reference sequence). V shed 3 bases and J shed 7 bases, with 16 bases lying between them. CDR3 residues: CASSITGWSQNEQFF. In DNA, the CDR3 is TGTGCCAGTAGTATTACAGGCTGGTCTCAAAATGAGCAGTTCTTC.

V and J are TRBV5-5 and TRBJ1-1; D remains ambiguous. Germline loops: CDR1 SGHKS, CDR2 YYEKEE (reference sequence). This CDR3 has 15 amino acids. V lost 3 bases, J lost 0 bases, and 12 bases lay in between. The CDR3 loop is CASSSPGPVNTEAFF. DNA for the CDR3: TGTGCCAGCAGCTCCCCGGGTCCGGTGAACACTGAAGCTTTCTTT.

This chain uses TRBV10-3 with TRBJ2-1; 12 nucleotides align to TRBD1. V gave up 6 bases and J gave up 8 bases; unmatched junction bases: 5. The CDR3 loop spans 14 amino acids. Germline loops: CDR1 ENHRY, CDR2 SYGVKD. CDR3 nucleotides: TGTGCCATCAGGCCGGGACAGGGGGCCGATGAGCAGTTCTTC. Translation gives CAIRPGQGADEQFF.

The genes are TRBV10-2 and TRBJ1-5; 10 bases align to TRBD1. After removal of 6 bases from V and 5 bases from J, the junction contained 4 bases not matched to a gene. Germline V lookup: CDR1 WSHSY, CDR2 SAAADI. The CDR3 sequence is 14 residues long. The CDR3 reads CASSGQGVHQPQHF. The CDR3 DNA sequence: TGCGCCAGCAGCGGACAGGGGGTACATCAGCCCCAGCATTTT.

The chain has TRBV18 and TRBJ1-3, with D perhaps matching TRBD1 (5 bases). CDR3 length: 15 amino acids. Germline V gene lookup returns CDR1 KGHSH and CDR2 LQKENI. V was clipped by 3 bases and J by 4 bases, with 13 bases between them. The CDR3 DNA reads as TGTGCCAGCTCACCTCTGGGATCAGGGGGAAACACCATATATTTT. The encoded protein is CASSPLGSGGNTIYF.